A single sample gave rise to the 12 T cell receptor beta chains below, sequenced in a study of type 1 and type 2 diabetes patients. Amplification started from genomic DNA. The TCR beta CDR3 region was amplified using 30 forward and 13 reverse primers. TCRdb reanalysed the multiplex PCR reads using MiXCR and keeps one entry per CDR3 protein. The table has 250,000 or so distinct CDR3 sequences, 40% to 50% seen once; the top ten hold around 13%. The sequenced sample was peripheral blood mononuclear cells (PBMCs). The receptors were gathered from a man aged 18 to 29 with type 2 diabetes.

V is TRBV10-2 and J is TRBJ1-6; 7 nucleotides align to TRBD1. V trimming: 7 bases; J trimming: 6 bases; junction bases outside the gene matches: 9. Germline CDR1 and CDR2: WSHSY and SAAADI. CDR3 size: 15 residues. CDR3 in amino acids: CASTSDRAFNSPLHF. The CDR3, as DNA: TGCGCCAGCACATCAGACAGGGCTTTTAATTCACCCCTCCACTTT.

This chain connects TRBV4-1 to TRBJ2-7; 10 nucleotides line up with TRBD1. With 0 bases clipped from V and 2 bases from J, the junction kept 13 bases outside the gene matches. CDR1 is MGHRA, CDR2 YSYEKL, per germline. The length of the CDR3 is 19 residues. This chain's CDR3 is CASSQDLGTGVVVTYEQYF. The DNA of the CDR3 is TGCGCCAGCAGCCAAGATCTGGGGACAGGGGTCGTTGTAACCTACGAGCAGTACTTC.

The V and J genes are TRBV29-1 and TRBJ1-5; D is uncertain. The CDR3 runs to 12 residues. V lost 4 bases and J lost 2, with 6 bases in between. The germline V gene encodes CDR1 SQVTM and CDR2 ANQGSEA. CDR3 residues: CSVGSGNQPQHF. DNA of the CDR3: TGCAGCGTTGGCAGCGGCAATCAGCCCCAGCATTTT.

The V and J genes are TRBV12-5 and TRBJ2-5, with a possible D match to TRBD1 (6 bases). Between the trimmed V and J ends, which lost 0 bases and 9 bases, there was a span of 23 bases. The CDR3 spans 17 residues. CDR1 is LGHNT, CDR2 FRNRAP, per germline. CDR3 DNA sequence: TGTGCTAGTGGTTTGGTACTGGGGGCAGGTCGCCACGAGGCCCAGTACTTC. This translates into CASGLVLGAGRHEAQYF.

Notes on this clonotype: The junction differs from germline at one of its ends, possibly a read error. The J gene is TRBJ2-5, the V gene TRBV6-1; TRBD2 agrees at 9 bases. Germline V lookup: CDR1 MNHNS, CDR2 SASEGT. The CDR3 totals 16 residues. The CDR3 sequence is CAISEPSGTDQETQYF. The CDR3 DNA follows: TGTGCCATCAGTGAGCCTAGCGGGACGGACCAAGAGACCCAGTACTTC.

The chain combines TRBV15 with TRBJ1-5; D is uncertain. CDR1 is LNHNV and CDR2 is YYDKDF in the germline V gene (reference sequence). Trimming cost V 3 bases and J 0 bases, with 9 bases left between them. CDR3 length: 15 amino acids. The DNA of the CDR3 is TGTGCCACCAGCAGTGAGAGTCATAGCAATCAGCCCCAGCATTTT. This translates into CATSSESHSNQPQHF.

This sequence joins TRBV19 and TRBJ2-5; unclear D gene. With 4 bases removed from V and 3 bases from J, the gap between germline ends came to 12 bases. The V gene's germline CDR1 is LNHDA and CDR2 SQIVND (reference sequence). This CDR3 has 14 residues. CDR3 bases: TGTGCCAGTAGTACAGCGATTTTAGAAGAGACCCAGTACTTC. Residues: CASSTAILEETQYF. Variable domain in full (rest from reference TRBV19 and TRBJ2-5): DGGITQSPKYLFRKEGQNVTLSCEQNLNHDAMYWYRQDPGQGLRLIYYSQIVNDFQKGDIAEGYSVSREKKESFPLTVTSAQKNPTAFYLCASSTAILEETQYFGPGTRLLVL.

The gene calls are TRBV30 and TRBJ1-6; maybe TRBD1 (5 bases). CDR3 length: 14 amino acids. CDR1 GTSNPN and CDR2 SVGIG come from the germline V gene (reference sequence). V dropped 5 bases and J dropped 5 bases, with 13 bases sitting between them. The CDR3 loop is CAWQGRADNSPLHF. As DNA, the CDR3 is TGTGCCTGGCAGGGTAGGGCCGATAATTCACCCCTCCACTTT.

The rearrangement joins TRBV20-1 to TRBJ1-1; perhaps TRBD1 as D (5 bases). Germline CDR1 reads DFQATT; CDR2 reads SNEGSKA (reference sequence). V was shortened by 3 bases and J by 2 bases, with 7 bases between the two germline ends. There are 12 residues in the CDR3. This chain's CDR3 is CSASQGNTEAFF. In nucleotides, the CDR3 is TGCAGTGCTAGTCAGGGAAACACTGAAGCTTTCTTT.

A note on this clonotype: The junction shows a germline mismatch at one end, possibly a read error. V and J are TRBV30 and TRBJ2-3; perhaps TRBD2 as D (6 bases). The germline V gene encodes CDR1 GTSNPN and CDR2 SVGIG (reference sequence). The CDR3 spans 11 residues. Written as DNA, the CDR3 is TGTGCCTGGAGTGCCGCTCGGACTACCCTTTTT. Amino acid sequence: CAWSAARTTLF.

The chain combines TRBV25-1 with TRBJ1-5, with a possible D match to TRBD1 (5 bases). Germline loops: CDR1 MGHDK, CDR2 SYGVNS. The ends were cut back, 8 bases at V and 1 base at J, with 9 bases in the middle. This CDR3 comprises 13 residues. The CDR3 DNA is TGTGCCAGCTGGGGGGGGAGCAATCAGCCCCAGCATTTT. Residues: CASWGGSNQPQHF.

As to this clonotype: The junction differs from germline at one of its ends, possibly a read error. The V and J genes are TRBV6-6 and TRBJ1-6, with TRBD1 identical over 8 bases. The germline gives CDR1 MNHNY, CDR2 SVGAGI (reference sequence). The CDR3 sequence is 15 residues long. For the CDR3, the DNA is TGTGCCAGCAGTGACTCGCAGGGGGCGAATTCACCCCTCCACTTT. Protein: CASSDSQGANSPLHF.